The entry below describes one T cell receptor (beta chain). Its cognate antigen is unknown. The germline V gene has CDR1 MNHNY and CDR2 SVGAGI (reference sequence). The V end lost 8 bases, the J end lost 0 bases, and 10 bases lay between the germline ends. The CDR3 has 13 amino acids. Deep-level settings were used for running the assay. In the original workflow: ImmunoSEQ gave junction-only sequences without quality scores, so filtering differed. Produced via immunoSEQ multiplex PCR; TCRdb's table is partial and in-frame only. The V and J calls and clone size were taken over from that table, and D and trimming were inferred from the DNA. The data contain 950,000 to 1,300,000 clones, about 77% of them singletons. The source of the sample is a study of shared clonotypes between healthy human individuals. On the study more broadly: There were three CD4 naive, three CD4 memory, two CD8 naive and one CD8 memory plates per donor.

General study findings and limits: Shared clonotypes across all four donors exceeded non-shared ones in generation probability.

The sequence was obtained from a man aged 18-30 years in good health. The V gene is TRBV6-6, the J gene TRBJ2-5, with D perhaps matching TRBD2 (5 bases). The sequenced material came from memory CD4+ T cells sorted from blood. Stated subset: CD45RA-negative fraction. DNA of the CDR3: TGTGCCAGCGCGGGCGGGTACCAAGAGACCCAGTACTTC. It specifies CASAGGYQETQYF.